The 22 T cell receptor beta chains below all came from one sample that was sequenced in a study of T cell repertoires in ileal Crohn's disease. This table comes from immunoSEQ multiplex PCR, and its TCRdb copy is limited to in-frame clones, with some not included. In the table there are several thousand clones, around 86% of which are singletons. Sequences were obtained from ileal tissue. The source of these receptors is an adult with Crohn's disease.

This clone was seen a handful of times. CDR3 protein: CASSATDGTYEQYF. In DNA form, the CDR3 reads TGTGCCAGCAGCGCTACCGACGGAACCTACGAGCAGTACTTC. The chain is built from TRBV7-9 and TRBJ2-7; D not resolved. The V and J ends lost 5 bases and 2 bases respectively, with 13 bases between them. CDR3 length: 14 amino acids. In germline, CDR1 is SEHNR, CDR2 FQNEAQ (reference sequence).

The chain couples TRBV15 to TRBJ1-4; the match to TRBD1 covers 10 bases. Germline V gives CDR1 LNHNV, CDR2 YYDKDF (reference sequence). J lost 6 bases, V lost 3 bases, and 13 bases had no gene match. This CDR3 region has 18 residues. In DNA, the CDR3 is TGTGCCACCAGCAGGGCCAGGGCTAGGACAGGGGGAGATGAAAAACTGTTTTTT. Protein sequence: CATSRARARTGGDEKLFF.

The chain is built from TRBV6-1 and TRBJ1-6; 10 positions match TRBD1. Per the germline V gene, CDR1 is MNHNS and CDR2 is SASEGT. Unmatched junction bases numbered 0, after V lost 0 bases and J lost 7 bases. This CDR3 region has 15 residues. CDR3 bases: TGTGCCAGCAGTGAAGCGGGACAGGGGAATTCACCCCTCCACTTT. Translated: CASSEAGQGNSPLHF.

The chain is built from TRBV5-6 and TRBJ2-5, with D maybe TRBD1 (6 bases). The J call could be wrong; TRBJ2-7 is a better fit for the DNA end. Germline V gene lookup returns CDR1 SGHDT and CDR2 YYEEEE. There are 14 residues in the CDR3. The CDR3 loop is CASSLDRFTYEQYF. CDR3 bases: TGTGCCAGCAGCCTGGACAGATTTACCTACGAGCAGTACTTC.

V usage is TRBV4-1 and J usage is TRBJ1-2, with D possibly being TRBD1 (6 bases). The germline V gene has CDR1 MGHRA and CDR2 YSYEKL. V dropped 4 bases and J dropped 2 bases, with 8 bases sitting between them. The CDR3 runs to 13 residues. In DNA form, the CDR3 reads TGCGCCAGCAGCCCTGGGGGCAACTATGGCTACACCTTC. This gives the protein CASSPGGNYGYTF.

This chain joins TRBV4-3 and TRBJ1-3, with D perhaps TRBD1 (5 bases). Trimming left V 1 base short and J 0 bases short, with 10 bases between. Germline V lookup: CDR1 LGHNA, CDR2 YSLEER. The length of the CDR3 is 16 residues. The CDR3 protein is CASSQGYRNSGNTIYF. The DNA for the CDR3 is TGCGCCAGCAGCCAAGGCTACAGGAACTCTGGAAACACCATATATTTT.

The chain has TRBV5-6 and TRBJ1-2; 7 bases fit TRBD1. The CDR3 has 15 residues. The germline CDR1 and CDR2 sequences are SGHDT and YYEEEE. J lost 4 bases, V lost 3 bases, and 9 bases had no gene match. The CDR3, as DNA: TGTGCCAGCAGCTCCTTCCGACAGGGATCCTATGGCTACACCTTC. This translates into CASSSFRQGSYGYTF.

This clone showed up just a few times. The gene calls are TRBV1 and TRBJ1-2; the table's D call TRBD1 went unverified against the DNA. TRBV1 is deemed a pseudogene. This CDR3 spans 13 amino acids. CDR3 amino acids: CTSSQDTNYGYTF. The CDR3, as DNA: TGCACCAGCAGCCAAGACACTAACTATGGCTACACCTTC.

CDR3 amino acids: CASSPPEGFQPQHF. In DNA form, the CDR3 reads TGTGCCAGCAGCCCCCCGGAGGGCTTTCAGCCCCAGCATTTT. The V call is TRBV5-6, the J call TRBJ1-5; D is uncertain. There are 14 residues in the CDR3. The germline V gene has CDR1 SGHDT and CDR2 YYEEEE. Trimming shortened V by 4 bases and J by 6 bases, and 14 bases separated the two germline ends.

In its sample, this clone was seen once. The chain recombines TRBV19 with TRBJ1-1; no clear D gene. The CDR3 sequence is 15 residues long. Germline assignment: CDR1 LNHDA and CDR2 SQIVND (reference sequence). Trimming pared 5 bases from V and 1 base from J, leaving 14 bases between. The CDR3 loop reads CASSSPGGSNTEAFF. DNA of the CDR3: TGTGCCAGTAGTTCCCCCGGAGGCTCGAACACTGAAGCTTTCTTT.

V is TRBV2 and J is TRBJ2-3; 9 bases line up with TRBD1. Germline loops: CDR1 SNHLY, CDR2 FYNNEI. The CDR3 loop spans 14 amino acids. V shed 8 bases, J shed 6 bases, and the junction held 9 bases outside the gene matches. The CDR3 sequence: CASDGQGSLDTQYF. The CDR3 DNA reads TGTGCCAGCGACGGACAGGGGAGTTTGGATACGCAGTATTTT.

This clone was seen only a few times. The chain joins TRBV19 to TRBJ2-7, with no clear D. Trimming cost V 7 bases and J 0 bases, with 10 bases left between them. The CDR3 spans 13 residues. Germline V gene data show CDR1 as LNHDA and CDR2 as SQIVND (reference sequence). As DNA, the CDR3 is TGTGCCAGTATGTCAAAGAGCTCCTACGAGCAGTACTTC. Its protein is CASMSKSSYEQYF.

The V gene is TRBV7-9, the J gene TRBJ2-3; tentative D call: TRBD1 (5 bases). The V gene lost 5 bases and the J gene lost 3 bases, with 6 bases spanning the gap. This CDR3 is built from 12 residues. CDR1 is SEHNR, CDR2 FQNEAQ, per germline (reference sequence). The CDR3 sequence: CASSPGTDTQYF. CDR3 nucleotides: TGTGCCAGCAGCCCAGGGACAGATACGCAGTATTTT. Based on the CDR3 plus reference TRBV7-9 and TRBJ2-3, the full variable domain is DTGVSQNPRHKITKRGQNVTFRCDPISEHNRLYWYRQTLGQGPEFLTYFQNEAQLEKSRLLSDRFSAERPKGSFSTLEIQRTEQGDSAMYLCASSPGTDTQYFGPGTRLTVL.

The CDR3, as DNA: TGCGCCAGCAGCTTGGGGGGGTCTGGCTACACCTTC. Translation gives CASSLGGSGYTF. The chain joins TRBV5-1 to TRBJ1-2, with D tentatively TRBD1 (5 bases). Between the trimmed V and J ends, which lost 0 bases and 7 bases, there was a span of 7 bases. The CDR3 covers 12 residues. The germline CDR1 and CDR2 sequences are SGHRS and YFSETQ.

The J gene is TRBJ1-6, the V gene TRBV6-1, with D maybe TRBD1 (5 bases). Germline CDR1 and CDR2: MNHNS and SASEGT. V was cut by 7 bases and J by 7 bases, with 14 bases left in between. The length of the CDR3 is 14 residues. The CDR3 nucleotides read TGTGCCAGCATCGGGGGGGACGTCAATTCACCCCTCCACTTT. This gives the protein CASIGGDVNSPLHF.

The chain combines TRBV10-3 with TRBJ1-2; D unclear. Germline V CDR1 and CDR2: ENHRY, SYGVKD. This CDR3 has 11 residues. V lost 4 bases to trimming and J lost 4 bases, with 4 bases between them. CDR3 sequence reads: CAISAPYGYTF. CDR3 sequence (DNA): TGTGCCATCAGTGCACCCTATGGCTACACCTTC.

The rearrangement joins TRBV14 to TRBJ2-5; D is possibly TRBD1 or TRBD2 (5 bases each). CDR3 size: 15 residues. Looked up from germline, CDR1 is SGHDN and CDR2 is FVKESK. The V end lost 4 bases, the J end lost 5 bases, and 17 bases lay between the germline ends. CDR3 amino acids: CASSLPGTFGETQYF. The CDR3 nucleotides read TGTGCCAGCAGCCTTCCAGGGACCTTCGGGGAGACCCAGTACTTC.

This clone has only one observation. The chain recombines TRBV4-1 with TRBJ1-1; D unclear. The CDR3 is 14 residues long. Between the trimmed V and J ends, which lost 3 bases and 5 bases, there was a span of 13 bases. Germline V CDR1 and CDR2: MGHRA, YSYEKL. CDR3 sequence: CASSQVDINTEAFF. Here the CDR3 DNA reads TGCGCCAGCAGCCAGGTTGACATTAATACTGAAGCTTTCTTT.

This sequence joins TRBV7-2 and TRBJ2-7; 7 nucleotides agree with TRBD1. The germline V gene has CDR1 SGHTA and CDR2 FQGNSA. V shed 2 bases, J shed 2 bases, and the junction held 15 bases outside the gene matches. The CDR3 has 18 residues. The DNA for the CDR3 is TGTGCCAGCAGCTTAAGAAGGGGACCCTCGGACAGGCCCTACGAGCAGTACTTC. Translating gives CASSLRRGPSDRPYEQYF.

This CDR3 is CASRHSSGNTIYF. In DNA, the CDR3 is TGTGCCAGCAGGCATAGCTCTGGAAACACCATATATTTT. This sequence joins TRBV28 and TRBJ1-3; D remains unclear. The CDR3 is made up of 13 amino acids. V was clipped by 6 bases and J by 0 bases, with 6 bases between them. CDR1 and CDR2 (germline): MDHEN, SYDVKM.

Remarks on this clone: The sample has other DNA sequences that encode this CDR3 too. This chain uses TRBV28 with TRBJ1-1; D gene ambiguous. This CDR3 spans 15 amino acids. Germline assignment: CDR1 MDHEN and CDR2 SYDVKM. Trimming removed 6 bases at V and 3 bases at J, with 17 bases between. CDR3 protein: CASSLRSDGDTEAFF. CDR3 DNA sequence: TGTGCCAGCAGCCTCAGGTCGGACGGGGACACTGAAGCTTTCTTT.

The chain employs TRBV9 and TRBJ2-2; 7 bases line up with TRBD1. The CDR3 has 14 amino acids. Looked up from germline, CDR1 is SGDLS and CDR2 is YYNGEE. With V trimmed by 3 bases and J by 5 bases, 4 bases remained unmatched. The CDR3: CASSAGGWTGELFF. CDR3 DNA: TGTGCCAGCAGCGCAGGGGGATGGACCGGGGAGCTGTTTTTT.